These 28 T cell receptor beta chains originate from one sample sequenced in a study of blood T cell repertoires in COVID-19. Measured with immunoSEQ multiplex PCR; TCRdb has only the in-frame clones, and not every one. The sample holds 250,000 to 300,000 clones, around 78% seen once. Sequenced material: peripheral blood. Receptors were obtained from a man between 60 and 75 years old who had recovered from COVID-19.

Only a few counts were recorded for this clone. J is TRBJ2-4 and V is TRBV14, with D maybe TRBD1 (5 bases). CDR1 is SGHDN and CDR2 is FVKESK in the germline V gene. This CDR3 contains 13 residues. Trimming cost V 4 bases and J 7 bases, with 11 bases left between them. Here the CDR3 reads CASSLSGLNIQYF. The CDR3 nucleotides read TGTGCCAGCAGCCTTTCAGGGCTTAACATTCAGTACTTC.

This clone was detected once. The CDR3 DNA reads as TGTGCCAGCAGCGCGGGACAGTCCTACAATGAGCAGTTCTTC. Translation: CASSAGQSYNEQFF. The chain couples TRBV7-8 to TRBJ2-1; possibly TRBD1 for D (7 bases). Trimming left V 5 bases short and J 1 base short, with 9 bases between. CDR3 length equals 14 residues. Germline V gene data show CDR1 as SGHVS and CDR2 as FQNEAQ.

V gene TRBV28 combines with J gene TRBJ1-5; TRBD1 matches 9 bases. V lost 6 bases and J lost 6; bases outside the gene matches: 9. The germline gives CDR1 MDHEN, CDR2 SYDVKM. The CDR3 runs 15 residues. The CDR3 protein is CASRQMGQGSQPQHF. For the CDR3, the DNA is TGTGCCAGCAGACAAATGGGACAGGGAAGTCAGCCCCAGCATTTT.

The chain joins TRBV5-1 to TRBJ2-1; TRBD2 is a possible D gene (6 bases). Germline V gives CDR1 SGHRS, CDR2 YFSETQ. Trimming pared 4 bases from V and 0 bases from J, leaving 11 bases between. This CDR3 has 15 amino acids. The CDR3 protein is CASSNGGGSYNEQFF. The CDR3 coding sequence is TGCGCCAGCAGCAACGGGGGAGGCTCCTACAATGAGCAGTTCTTC. The complete variable domain, with remaining parts taken from reference TRBV5-1 and TRBJ2-1, reads KAGVTQTPRYLIKTRGQQVTLSCSPISGHRSVSWYQQTPGQGLQFLFEYFSETQRNKGNFPGRFSGRQFSNSRSEMNVSTLELGDSALYLCASSNGGGSYNEQFFGPGTRLTVL.

The table lists this clone with a count of one. The V and J genes are TRBV19 and TRBJ2-3, with 9 bases matching TRBD2. The CDR3 extends over 14 amino acids. The V gene's germline CDR1 is LNHDA and CDR2 SQIVND (reference sequence). The V segment lost 6 bases and the J segment 14 bases; nucleotides outside the gene matches: 15. CDR3 coding DNA: TGTGCCAGTAGGACGATTAGCGGGGGCAAACAAACGTATTTT. Translating it yields CASRTISGGKQTYF.

This sequence joins TRBV5-1 and TRBJ2-6; 9 positions match TRBD1. CDR1 is SGHRS and CDR2 is YFSETQ in the germline V gene. J was trimmed by 0 bases and V by 0 bases; bases with no gene match: 4. This CDR3 is built from 18 residues. Written as DNA, the CDR3 is TGCGCCAGCAGCTTGGGGGGGACAGGGCACTCTGGGGCCAACGTCCTGACTTTC. This translates into CASSLGGTGHSGANVLTF.

This clone has only one observation. The chain employs TRBV3-1 (or the pseudogene TRBV3-2) and TRBJ1-1; D not resolved. Trimming stripped 0 bases from V and 1 base from J, with 6 bases between. CDR3 length: 14 residues. Germline values: CDR1 LGHDT, CDR2 YNNKEL (reference sequence). The CDR3 DNA sequence: TGTGCCAGCAGCCAAGAAAATCGGAACACTGAAGCTTTCTTT. It translates to CASSQENRNTEAFF.

This chain links TRBV19 with TRBJ1-2; unclear D gene. V shed 5 bases and J shed 4 bases, with 17 bases lying between them. This CDR3 is built from 15 residues. Germline values: CDR1 LNHDA, CDR2 SQIVND (reference sequence). CDR3 residues: CASSARGKSFYGYTF. In DNA form, the CDR3 reads TGTGCCAGTAGTGCCAGAGGGAAGTCCTTCTATGGCTACACCTTC.

The J gene is TRBJ1-2, the V gene TRBV30; weak D call: TRBD1 (5 bases). This CDR3 spans 13 amino acids. V lost 3 bases, J lost 2 bases, and 10 bases lay in between. Germline CDR1 reads GTSNPN; CDR2 reads SVGIG (reference sequence). Written as DNA, the CDR3 is TGTGCCTGGAGAGGGGCAGGGAACTATGGCTACACCTTC. Protein sequence: CAWRGAGNYGYTF.

This chain joins TRBV5-1 and TRBJ2-5; D perhaps matches TRBD2 (7 bases). The germline V gene has CDR1 SGHRS and CDR2 YFSETQ. There are 14 residues in the CDR3. Trimming pared 4 bases from V and 5 bases from J, leaving 15 bases between. The CDR3 region has the DNA TGCGCCAGCAGCGGTGGGGGGGGCGTCGAGACCCAGTACTTC. Its translation is CASSGGGGVETQYF.

This chain connects TRBV21-1 to TRBJ2-7; the table assigns TRBD2, which was not confirmed against the DNA. TRBV21-1 is a pseudogene. This CDR3 spans 15 amino acids. The CDR3 region is CASSKGPSGDYEQYF. In DNA form, the CDR3 reads TGTGCCAGCAGCAAGGGTCCTAGCGGGGACTACGAGCAGTACTTC.

A few counts support this clone. This chain connects TRBV19 to TRBJ2-1; 10 nucleotides match TRBD2. V lost 5 bases to trimming and J lost 9 bases; unmatched junction nucleotides: 7. The CDR3 covers 14 residues. Germline V gene sequence: CDR1 LNHDA, CDR2 SQIVND (reference sequence). CDR3 sequence reads: CASSLSASGGEQFF. The DNA for the CDR3 is TGTGCCAGTAGTCTATCGGCTAGCGGGGGTGAGCAGTTCTTC.

The chain employs TRBV10-1 and TRBJ2-5; D perhaps matches TRBD1 (5 bases). The CDR3 length is 13 residues. The V and J ends lost 6 bases and 4 bases respectively, with 12 bases between them. The V gene's germline CDR1 is WNHNN and CDR2 SYGVQD (reference sequence). CDR3 loop: CASSTRVSETQYF. CDR3 nucleotide sequence: TGCGCCAGCAGCACCAGGGTGTCAGAGACCCAGTACTTC.

This rearrangement joins TRBV10-1 to TRBJ1-1, with D tentatively TRBD1 (6 bases). The CDR3 consists of 13 residues. V was clipped by 6 bases and J by 2 bases, with 10 bases between them. CDR1 is WNHNN and CDR2 is SYGVQD in the germline V gene (reference sequence). This CDR3 reads CASRRGINTEAFF. The CDR3 nucleotides read TGCGCCAGCAGGAGGGGGATCAACACTGAAGCTTTCTTT.

The chain has TRBV11-2 and TRBJ2-1; 13 nucleotides line up with TRBD2. V was clipped by 5 bases and J by 5 bases; unmatched bases: 3. This CDR3 spans 15 amino acids. The germline CDR1 and CDR2 sequences are SGHAT and FQNNGV. As DNA, the CDR3 is TGTGCCAGCAGCCCCACTAGCGGGAGGGACAATGAGCAGTTCTTC. This translates into CASSPTSGRDNEQFF.

V and J are TRBV27 and TRBJ1-3; 7 bases match TRBD1. The germline gives CDR1 MNHEY, CDR2 SMNVEV (reference sequence). This CDR3 has 16 amino acids. Germline trimming cut 7 bases from V and 3 bases from J; bases unmatched to any gene: 12. The DNA of the CDR3 is TGTGCCAGCAAGGCTCTAACCGGGACAGATGGAAACACCATATATTTT. It yields the protein CASKALTGTDGNTIYF.

The chain has TRBV7-2 and TRBJ2-3; 7 nucleotides align to TRBD2. Trimming removed 1 base from V and 2 bases from J; junction bases left unmatched: 9. Germline values: CDR1 SGHTA, CDR2 FQGNSA. This CDR3 has 17 residues. This CDR3 is CASSLVGSSGFTDTQYF. CDR3 DNA sequence: TGTGCCAGCAGCTTAGTAGGGTCTAGCGGCTTCACAGATACGCAGTATTTT.

The chain recombines TRBV4-2 with TRBJ2-2; D is perhaps TRBD2 (6 bases). Per germline, CDR1 LGHNA and CDR2 YNFKEQ. The CDR3 has 15 amino acids. Trimming removed 1 base from V and 2 bases from J, with 8 bases in between. The CDR3, as DNA: TGTGCCAGCAGCCAAGTCGGGAGAAACACCGGGGAGCTGTTTTTT. This codes for CASSQVGRNTGELFF.

The gene calls are TRBV2 and TRBJ2-4; 7 bases are a match to TRBD1. The CDR3 is made up of 14 amino acids. Trimming removed 6 bases from V and 5 bases from J; junction bases left unmatched: 7. Germline lookup yields CDR1 SNHLY and CDR2 FYNNEI. The CDR3 DNA sequence: TGTGCCAGCAGACTGACAGGGACGCAAAACATTCAGTACTTC. As protein: CASRLTGTQNIQYF.

The table lists this clone with a few counts. The genes are TRBV6-1 and TRBJ2-1; 9 bases agree with TRBD1. With 2 bases clipped from V and 8 bases from J, the junction kept 10 bases outside the gene matches. The CDR3 contains 16 residues. Germline V CDR1 and CDR2: MNHNS, SASEGT. The CDR3 sequence is CASSESPGTGLDEQFF. CDR3 nucleotide sequence: TGTGCCAGCAGTGAAAGCCCCGGGACAGGGTTGGATGAGCAGTTCTTC.

The genes are TRBV18 and TRBJ1-1, with TRBD1 as a possible D gene (5 bases). V lost 1 base and J 2 bases, leaving 14 bases between the germline ends. Germline lookup yields CDR1 KGHSH and CDR2 LQKENI. The CDR3 contains 16 residues. In nucleotides, the CDR3 is TGTGCCAGCTCACCACTAGAGACAGCGAAAAACACTGAAGCTTTCTTT. It is translated as CASSPLETAKNTEAFF.

The chain employs TRBV6-2 or TRBV6-3 and TRBJ2-7; a possible D gene is TRBD2 (5 bases). The ends were cut back, 4 bases at V and 3 bases at J, with 10 bases in the middle. The CDR3 runs 13 residues. Germline CDR1 and CDR2: MNHEY and SVGEGT. CDR3 in amino acids: CASSSHGVYEQYF. In nucleotides, the CDR3 is TGTGCCAGCAGTTCTCACGGGGTCTACGAGCAGTACTTC.

V gene TRBV30 combines with J gene TRBJ2-7, with 8 nucleotides matching TRBD2. The germline V gene has CDR1 GTSNPN and CDR2 SVGIG (reference sequence). CDR3 length: 15 amino acids. Trimming took 3 bases from V and 9 from J; bases not matched to a gene: 16. The CDR3 loop reads CAWSTRGGPGAAQYF. The CDR3 coding sequence is TGTGCCTGGAGCACTCGGGGGGGGCCGGGGGCGGCGCAGTACTTC.

V gene TRBV1 combines with J gene TRBJ2-7; the table's D call TRBD2 went unverified against the DNA. TRBV1 is deemed a pseudogene. The CDR3 extends over 16 amino acids. In DNA, the CDR3 is TGCACCAGCAGCCAACCACTAGCGGGAGCTTGTTACGAGCAGTACTTC. This codes for CTSSQPLAGACYEQYF.

Here the CDR3 reads CASSPRPRGQDYGYTF. CDR3 nucleotide sequence: TGTGCCAGCTCACCACGCCCCAGGGGGCAAGACTATGGCTACACCTTC. The chain couples TRBV18 to TRBJ1-2; TRBD1 aligns across 8 bases. The CDR3 is made up of 16 amino acids. Trimming at V came to 1 base and at J to 3 bases, leaving 7 bases not matched to a gene. From germline, CDR1 is KGHSH and CDR2 LQKENI.

The J gene is TRBJ1-2, the V gene TRBV30, with 7 bases aligning to TRBD1. The CDR3 consists of 16 residues. V shed 0 bases, J shed 6 bases, and the junction held 13 bases outside the gene matches. Germline loops: CDR1 GTSNPN, CDR2 SVGIG (reference sequence). The CDR3 coding sequence is TGTGCCTGGAGTGTACTCGGGGACAGATGGGGACATGGCTACACCTTC. Its translation is CAWSVLGDRWGHGYTF. Based on the CDR3 plus reference TRBV30 and TRBJ1-2, the full variable domain is SQTIHQWPATLVQPVGSPLSLECTVEGTSNPNLYWYRQAAGRGLQLLFYSVGIGQISSEVPQNLSASRPQDRQFILSSKKLLLSDSGFYLCAWSVLGDRWGHGYTFGSGTRLTVV.

The genes are TRBV15 and TRBJ1-5; 8 positions match TRBD1. Germline V gene sequence: CDR1 LNHNV, CDR2 YYDKDF (reference sequence). After removal of 4 bases from V and 1 base from J, the junction contained 6 bases not matched to a gene. The length of the CDR3 is 16 residues. The DNA for the CDR3 is TGTGCCACCAGCACTGGACAGGGCGGAAGCAATCAGCCCCAGCATTTT. This translates into CATSTGQGGSNQPQHF.

The V gene is TRBV7-8, the J gene TRBJ1-4; 7 nucleotides match TRBD1. The CDR3 is 15 amino acids. Germline CDR1 and CDR2: SGHVS and FQNEAQ. Losses at the gene ends were 5 bases for V and 3 bases for J; bases not matched to a gene: 6. Here the CDR3 reads CASSIRQGANEKLFF. The CDR3 bases are TGTGCCAGCAGCATAAGACAGGGAGCTAATGAAAAACTGTTTTTT.